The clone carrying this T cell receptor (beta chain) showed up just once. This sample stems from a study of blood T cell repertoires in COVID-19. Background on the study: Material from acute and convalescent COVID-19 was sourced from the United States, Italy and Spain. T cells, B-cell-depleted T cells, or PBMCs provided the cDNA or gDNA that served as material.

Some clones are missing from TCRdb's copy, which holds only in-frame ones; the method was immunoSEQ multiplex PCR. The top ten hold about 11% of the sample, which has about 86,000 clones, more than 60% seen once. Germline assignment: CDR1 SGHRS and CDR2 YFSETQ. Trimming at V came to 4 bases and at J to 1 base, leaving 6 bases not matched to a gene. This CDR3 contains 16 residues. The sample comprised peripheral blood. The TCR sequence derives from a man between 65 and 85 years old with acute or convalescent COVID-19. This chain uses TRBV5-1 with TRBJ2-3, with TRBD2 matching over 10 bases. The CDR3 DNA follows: TGCGCCAGCAGCATAGCGGGGGGCTATGGCACAGATACGCAGTATTTT. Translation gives CASSIAGGYGTDTQYF. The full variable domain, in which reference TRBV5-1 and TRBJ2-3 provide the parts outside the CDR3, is KAGVTQTPRYLIKTRGQQVTLSCSPISGHRSVSWYQQTPGQGLQFLFEYFSETQRNKGNFPGRFSGRQFSNSRSEMNVSTLELGDSALYLCASSIAGGYGTDTQYFGPGTRLTVL.